These 27 T cell receptor beta chains came from one sample sequenced in a study of radiation and T cells in renal cell carcinoma. The data were produced by immunoSEQ multiplex PCR, yet TCRdb's version contains in-frame clones alone and is incomplete. Seen here are several thousand clones, under 60% observed once, and the top ten hold around 21%. Regarding treatment: 15 Gy SBRT to primary tumor, nephrectomy 4 weeks later. The sequencing used tumor tissue, collected from a patient whose treatment included radiotherapy and nephrectomy. The receptors stem from a man between 60 and 75 years old with renal cell carcinoma.

This clone was observed a handful of times. The rearrangement joins TRBV19 to TRBJ2-6; perhaps TRBD2 as D (6 bases). This CDR3 has 15 amino acids. V lost 5 bases and J 2 bases, leaving 10 bases between the germline ends. Per germline, CDR1 LNHDA and CDR2 SQIVND (reference sequence). The CDR3 nucleotides read TGTGCCAGTAGTCGGGGGTCTACTGGGGCCAACGTCCTGACTTTC. Encoded protein: CASSRGSTGANVLTF. Based on the CDR3 plus reference TRBV19 and TRBJ2-6, the full variable domain is DGGITQSPKYLFRKEGQNVTLSCEQNLNHDAMYWYRQDPGQGLRLIYYSQIVNDFQKGDIAEGYSVSREKKESFPLTVTSAQKNPTAFYLCASSRGSTGANVLTFGAGSRLTVL.

The chain uses TRBV10-3 and TRBJ2-7; no clear D gene. The CDR3 consists of 13 residues. Germline loops: CDR1 ENHRY, CDR2 SYGVKD. Trimming shortened V by 0 bases and J by 6 bases, and 9 bases separated the two germline ends. This chain's CDR3 is CAISESTGVEQYF. In DNA form, the CDR3 reads TGTGCCATCAGTGAGTCTACCGGAGTCGAGCAGTACTTC.

The chain joins TRBV6-1 to TRBJ1-1; the match to TRBD1 covers 8 bases. J lost 0 bases, V lost 6 bases, and 6 bases had no gene match. CDR3 length: 15 amino acids. Germline V CDR1 and CDR2: MNHNS, SASEGT. The CDR3 spells CASSRTGRMNTEAFF. CDR3 nucleotides: TGTGCCAGCAGCCGGACAGGGAGGATGAACACTGAAGCTTTCTTT.

This clone has only one observation. Written as DNA, the CDR3 is TGTGCCAGCAGCTTCGGGGGGGCCACCTACGAGCAGTACTTC. Its translation is CASSFGGATYEQYF. The chain carries TRBV11-2 and TRBJ2-7, with TRBD2 identical over 8 bases. Germline CDR1 reads SGHAT; CDR2 reads FQNNGV. V lost 3 bases to trimming and J lost 2 bases; unmatched junction nucleotides: 3. The CDR3 covers 14 residues. Based on the CDR3 plus reference TRBV11-2 and TRBJ2-7, the full variable domain is EAGVAQSPRYKIIEKRQSVAFWCNPISGHATLYWYQQILGQGPKLLIQFQNNGVVDDSQLPKDRFSAERLKGVDSTLKIQPAKLEDSAVYLCASSFGGATYEQYFGPGTRLTVT.

V usage is TRBV27 and J usage is TRBJ1-5; 7 bases agree with TRBD1. The CDR3 covers 15 residues. V shed 2 bases and J 7 bases; nucleotides not matched to a gene: 8. The germline V gene has CDR1 MNHEY and CDR2 SMNVEV (reference sequence). The CDR3 sequence is CASSLQGQANQPQHF. CDR3 nucleotide sequence: TGTGCCAGCAGTTTACAAGGACAGGCAAACCAGCCCCAGCATTTT.

This clone was seen a handful of times. The chain uses TRBV4-3 and TRBJ2-7; D gene unclear. Trimming removed 0 bases from V and 3 bases from J, with 12 bases in between. CDR3 size: 15 residues. Germline loops: CDR1 LGHNA, CDR2 YSLEER. The CDR3 sequence is CASSQDPWASYEQYF. CDR3 in DNA: TGCGCCAGCAGCCAAGACCCCTGGGCAAGCTACGAGCAGTACTTC.

This clone is medium-sized. The gene calls are TRBV12-5 and TRBJ1-1; no definite D call. Trimming removed 8 bases at V and 2 bases at J, with 9 bases between. Germline assignment: CDR1 LGHNT and CDR2 FRNRAP. This CDR3 comprises 12 residues. CDR3 sequence reads: CASTSSNTEAFF. As DNA, the CDR3 is TGTGCTAGTACGTCGTCTAACACTGAAGCTTTCTTT.

The V call is TRBV9, the J call TRBJ1-1; D possibly corresponds to TRBD1 (6 bases). Trimming took off 4 bases at V and 3 bases at J, with 19 bases between the two ends. CDR3 length: 16 residues. Germline assignment: CDR1 SGDLS and CDR2 YYNGEE. CDR3 bases: TGTGCCAGCAGCCCTCGAGCGACAGGCCAGCACACTGAAGCTTTCTTT. The encoded protein is CASSPRATGQHTEAFF. Combining the CDR3 with reference TRBV9 and TRBJ1-1 gives the whole variable domain DSGVTQTPKHLITATGQRVTLRCSPRSGDLSVYWYQQSLDQGLQFLIQYYNGEERAKGNILERFSAQQFPDLHSELNLSSLELGDSALYFCASSPRATGQHTEAFFGQGTRLTVV.

The chain is built from TRBV10-1 and TRBJ2-6; no definite D call. CDR3 length: 15 amino acids. CDR1 is WNHNN, CDR2 SYGVQD, per germline (reference sequence). Trimming took 4 bases from V and 0 from J, leaving 7 bases between them. CDR3 in amino acids: CASSAQISGANVLTF. CDR3 nucleotide sequence: TGCGCCAGCAGTGCTCAGATCTCTGGGGCCAACGTCCTGACTTTC.

Worth noting for this clone: With a much larger clone just one base away, this may be a read error. This sample includes further DNA sequences coding for the same CDR3. The CDR3 reads CSVGGGGGAGEKLFF. CDR3 sequence (DNA): TGCAGCGTTGGGGGTGGAGGGGGGGCTGGAGAAAAACTGTTTTTT. The V and J genes are TRBV29-1 and TRBJ1-4, with D perhaps TRBD1 (6 bases). Germline V gene lookup returns CDR1 SQVTM and CDR2 ANQGSEA. CDR3 length: 15 amino acids. V lost 4 bases to trimming and J lost 8 bases, with 20 bases between them.

This clone was seen a single time. The CDR3 region is CASTLPGVNTEAFF. The CDR3 DNA follows: TGTGCCAGTACCCTCCCGGGGGTAAACACTGAAGCTTTCTTT. This sequence joins TRBV19 and TRBJ1-1; D perhaps matches TRBD1 (5 bases). The CDR3 is 14 amino acids. CDR1 LNHDA and CDR2 SQIVND come from the germline V gene (reference sequence). With 7 bases removed from V and 2 bases from J, the gap between germline ends came to 14 bases.

The chain uses TRBV6-5 and TRBJ1-3, with D unclear. Looked up from germline, CDR1 is MNHEY and CDR2 is SVGAGI. This CDR3 is 15 amino acids long. Trimming removed 4 bases at V and 8 bases at J, with 18 bases between. The CDR3 DNA follows: TGTGCCAGCAGTTCGGGCCTGAGGATGGCGGACACCATATATTTT. Its protein is CASSSGLRMADTIYF.

This clone was recorded once. The chain recombines TRBV6-6 with TRBJ2-3; D is ambiguous. V dropped 5 bases and J dropped 9 bases, with 12 bases sitting between them. The germline V gene has CDR1 MNHNY and CDR2 SVGAGI (reference sequence). The CDR3 extends over 12 amino acids. This chain's CDR3 is CASSPNWRTQYF. The CDR3 DNA sequence: TGTGCCAGCAGTCCGAATTGGCGAACGCAGTATTTT.

This clone was found a few times. The chain combines TRBV2 with TRBJ2-7; a weak D match, TRBD2 (6 bases). This CDR3 spans 12 amino acids. Trimming removed 6 bases at V and 1 base at J, with 7 bases between. The germline V gene encodes CDR1 SNHLY and CDR2 FYNNEI. CDR3 amino acids: CASREGSYEQYF. The CDR3 region has the DNA TGTGCCAGCAGGGAGGGTTCCTACGAGCAGTACTTC. The full variable domain, its missing parts supplied by reference TRBV2 and TRBJ2-7, is EPEVTQTPSHQVTQMGQEVILRCVPISNHLYFYWYRQILGQKVEFLVSFYNNEISEKSEIFDDQFSVERPDGSNFTLKIRSTKLEDSAMYFCASREGSYEQYFGPGTRLTVT.

This clone has just a few counts. The chain carries TRBV4-2 and TRBJ2-7; the match to TRBD1 covers 9 bases. From germline, CDR1 is LGHNA and CDR2 YNFKEQ. V shed 5 bases, J shed 1 base, and the junction held 6 bases outside the gene matches. The CDR3 is made up of 15 amino acids. Here the CDR3 DNA reads TGTGCCAGCAGCTCCCGGGACAGGGTGTCCTACGAGCAGTACTTC. It is translated as CASSSRDRVSYEQYF.

This chain connects TRBV28 to TRBJ2-7; no clear D gene. This CDR3 comprises 12 residues. The V and J ends lost 6 bases and 7 bases respectively, with 13 bases between them. Germline V gives CDR1 MDHEN, CDR2 SYDVKM. The DNA for the CDR3 is TGTGCCAGCAGCCAAGATGGCGAGGAGCAGTACTTC. Amino acids: CASSQDGEEQYF.

As regards this clone: At one end, the junction sequence differs from germline, possibly due to a read error. The chain has TRBV7-9 and TRBJ2-7; tentative D call: TRBD1 (6 bases). Germline assignment: CDR1 SEHNR and CDR2 FQNEAQ (reference sequence). The CDR3 contains 13 residues. CDR3 in DNA: TGTGCCTGCAGTAGTGGGACAAACTACGAGCAGTACTTC. Residues: CACSSGTNYEQYF.

This clone was seen a handful of times. V usage is TRBV6-5 and J usage is TRBJ1-2; TRBD1 is a possible D gene (5 bases). Germline assignment: CDR1 MNHEY and CDR2 SVGAGI. The CDR3 runs to 11 residues. V lost 4 bases and J lost 7, with 7 bases in between. CDR3 in amino acids: CASSSTGGYTF. In nucleotides, the CDR3 is TGTGCCAGCAGTTCCACAGGTGGCTACACCTTC.

This rearrangement joins TRBV5-4 to TRBJ2-7, with D perhaps given as TRBD1 or TRBD2 (5 bases each). The CDR3 is 14 residues long. Germline V gives CDR1 SGHNT, CDR2 YYREEE (reference sequence). The V gene lost 4 bases and the J gene lost 5 bases, with 16 bases spanning the gap. The CDR3 loop reads CASSTPGPRDEQYF. The CDR3 nucleotides are TGTGCCAGCAGCACTCCGGGACCACGGGACGAGCAGTACTTC.

By share, this clone counts as medium-sized. V usage is TRBV29-1 and J usage is TRBJ2-7; 12 nucleotides line up with TRBD2. Germline-derived CDR1 and CDR2 are SQVTM and ANQGSEA. J gave up 5 bases and V 4 bases, and 15 bases lay outside the gene matches. This CDR3 is built from 17 residues. This chain's CDR3 is CSVAGLAGGPLVHEQYF. In DNA, the CDR3 is TGCAGCGTTGCAGGTCTAGCGGGAGGGCCGCTCGTCCACGAGCAGTACTTC.

This chain uses TRBV5-4 with TRBJ2-5; 7 bases agree with TRBD1. The germline CDR1 and CDR2 sequences are SGHNT and YYREEE (reference sequence). The J segment lost 5 bases and the V segment lost 5 bases, leaving 9 bases of the junction unmatched. The CDR3 covers 14 residues. Here the CDR3 reads CASRGQARPETQYF. The CDR3 nucleotides are TGTGCCAGCAGAGGACAGGCTCGACCGGAGACCCAGTACTTC.

The chain joins TRBV27 to TRBJ2-7, with 13 bases aligning to TRBD2. Trimming took 6 bases from V and 6 from J; bases not matched to a gene: 8. Germline CDR1 reads MNHEY; CDR2 reads SMNVEV (reference sequence). The CDR3 sequence is 15 residues long. In DNA form, the CDR3 reads TGTGCCAGCAGCCGTCCGGGACTAGCGGGATTCGAGCAGTACTTC. This sequence encodes CASSRPGLAGFEQYF.

This clone was seen a handful of times. The J gene is TRBJ1-1, the V gene TRBV5-1; D is unresolved. Trimming removed 0 bases at V and 1 base at J, with 7 bases between. The CDR3 covers 14 residues. The germline V gene encodes CDR1 SGHRS and CDR2 YFSETQ. For the CDR3, the DNA is TGCGCCAGCAGCTTGGCTAGCCGGAACACTGAAGCTTTCTTT. It encodes CASSLASRNTEAFF. The full variable domain, its missing parts supplied by reference TRBV5-1 and TRBJ1-1, is KAGVTQTPRYLIKTRGQQVTLSCSPISGHRSVSWYQQTPGQGLQFLFEYFSETQRNKGNFPGRFSGRQFSNSRSEMNVSTLELGDSALYLCASSLASRNTEAFFGQGTRLTVV.

CDR3 bases: TGTGCCAGCAGCCTTAATCTCAATCAGCCCCAGCATTTT. It yields the protein CASSLNLNQPQHF. V is TRBV4-2 and J is TRBJ1-5, with no clear D. Trimming removed 4 bases at V and 3 bases at J, with 7 bases between. The V gene's germline CDR1 is LGHNA and CDR2 YNFKEQ. The CDR3 contains 13 residues.

The chain is built from TRBV2 and TRBJ2-3, with TRBD1 matching over 9 bases. The CDR3 contains 16 residues. The germline V gene has CDR1 SNHLY and CDR2 FYNNEI. V lost 4 bases to trimming and J lost 10 bases; unmatched junction nucleotides: 15. CDR3 DNA: TGTGCCAGCAGTGCGGGGGACAGGGCGGCCCTCGCGGCGCAGTATTTT. Translating gives CASSAGDRAALAAQYF.

In its sample, this clone was seen once. The chain combines TRBV5-1 with TRBJ2-1; 10 nucleotides align to TRBD2. The CDR3 runs 17 residues. The germline V gene has CDR1 SGHRS and CDR2 YFSETQ. V trimming: 4 bases; J trimming: 0 bases; junction bases outside the gene matches: 7. CDR3 in DNA: TGCGCCAGCAGCATGCCTAGCGGGAGAAGCTCCTACAATGAGCAGTTCTTC. Its protein product is CASSMPSGRSSYNEQFF.

The J gene is TRBJ2-7, the V gene TRBV18; 9 bases align to TRBD1. The V segment lost 3 bases and the J segment 9 bases; nucleotides outside the gene matches: 6. The germline V gene encodes CDR1 KGHSH and CDR2 LQKENI. This CDR3 region has 13 residues. This chain's CDR3 is CASSPRTGEVQYF. CDR3 sequence (DNA): TGTGCCAGCTCACCCCGGACAGGGGAGGTGCAGTACTTC.